This T cell receptor beta chain is from a study of blood T cell repertoires in COVID-19. Assay: immunoSEQ multiplex PCR; the TCRdb copy retains only in-frame clones and omits some. The table lists 150,000 to 200,000 clones, around 83% of them singletons, with about 1.6% in the top ten. The length of the CDR3 is 15 residues. J was trimmed by 4 bases and V by 2 bases; bases with no gene match: 4. CDR1 SEHNR and CDR2 FQNEAQ come from the germline V gene (reference sequence). J is TRBJ2-7 and V is TRBV7-9; 11 bases fit TRBD1. What was sequenced was peripheral blood. The receptor comes from a human donor in a cohort sampled during active COVID-19. The CDR3 DNA reads TGTGCCAGCAGCTTATGGGGGACAGGGGGATACGAGCAGTACTTC. Protein product: CASSLWGTGGYEQYF.